The 21 T cell receptor beta chains presented below share a single source sample, sequenced in a study of T cells in Graves' hyperthyroidism and ophthalmopathy. RNA transcripts served as the template for amplifying TCR beta CDR3 regions. First-round RT-PCR of the TCR CDR3 relied on the HTBI primer set. In TCRdb, the multiplex PCR reads were re-called with MiXCR into one record per CDR3 protein. Of about 360,000 distinct CDR3 sequences in the sample, approximately 13% were seen once. The sample was blood. All receptors derive from a woman aged 18 to 35 with Graves' hyperthyroidism.

This clonotype came up a few times. The CDR3 DNA sequence: TGTGCCAGCAGTGAATTAAGCGGGGACCGAAATGAGCAGTTCTTC. This encodes CASSELSGDRNEQFF. This rearrangement joins TRBV25-1 to TRBJ2-1; 7 positions match TRBD2. The J segment lost 7 bases and the V segment lost 1 base, leaving 7 bases of the junction unmatched. CDR3 size: 15 residues. Germline loops: CDR1 MGHDK, CDR2 SYGVNS.

This clonotype was found many times. The chain uses TRBV28 and TRBJ2-4; perhaps D is TRBD1 or TRBD2 (6 bases each). The CDR3 totals 15 residues. The germline CDR1 and CDR2 sequences are MDHEN and SYDVKM. The V gene lost 6 bases and the J gene lost 0 bases, with 12 bases spanning the gap. The CDR3 reads CASRTGGQAKNIQYF. The CDR3 region has the DNA TGTGCCAGCAGAACCGGGGGACAAGCCAAAAACATTCAGTACTTC.

This clonotype was recorded many times. V usage is TRBV20-1 and J usage is TRBJ2-7; D is uncertain. There are 12 residues in the CDR3. Germline-derived CDR1 and CDR2 are DFQATT and SNEGSKA (reference sequence). Trimming removed 5 bases at V and 5 bases at J, with 13 bases between. CDR3 DNA: TGCAGTGCTCCCCCCGGTCCGAACGAGCAGTACTTC. Translating it yields CSAPPGPNEQYF.

The chain is built from TRBV6-1 and TRBJ2-3; the D is unclear. The germline V and J ends were trimmed by 0 bases and 9 bases, with 13 bases remaining between them. Germline V lookup: CDR1 MNHNS, CDR2 SASEGT. This CDR3 spans 14 amino acids. The CDR3 reads CASSEAGNRLTQYF. CDR3 coding DNA: TGTGCCAGCAGTGAAGCGGGGAACAGATTGACGCAGTATTTT.

The table lists this clonotype with many counts. This sequence joins TRBV9 and TRBJ2-4, with D unresolved. Germline lookup yields CDR1 SGDLS and CDR2 YYNGEE. V dropped 0 bases and J dropped 3 bases, with 13 bases sitting between them. The CDR3 is 16 amino acids. The CDR3 loop is CASSVARRNFKNIQYF. The CDR3 coding sequence is TGTGCCAGCAGCGTAGCCAGACGAAACTTCAAAAACATTCAGTACTTC.

This clonotype has only a few counts. The V call is TRBV7-2, the J call TRBJ2-2; D possibly matches TRBD1 or TRBD2 (5 bases each). Germline CDR1 reads SGHTA; CDR2 reads FQGNSA. This CDR3 is 16 amino acids long. The germline V and J ends were trimmed by 0 bases and 1 base, with 9 bases remaining between them. The CDR3 loop reads CASSLAGVLNTGELFF. The CDR3 DNA reads TGTGCCAGCAGCTTAGCGGGGGTCCTGAACACCGGGGAGCTGTTTTTT.

This clonotype was observed at least ten times. The chain is built from TRBV5-1 and TRBJ2-5; D is possibly TRBD1 (6 bases). The CDR3 extends over 14 amino acids. Germline values: CDR1 SGHRS, CDR2 YFSETQ. Deletions cut 4 bases from V and 5 bases from J, with 15 bases between. The CDR3 here is CASSPRDTQETQYF. In nucleotides, the CDR3 is TGCGCCAGCAGCCCCCGGGACACCCAGGAGACCCAGTACTTC.

This clonotype was recorded at least ten times. The chain employs TRBV3-1 and TRBJ1-2; D gene unclear. This CDR3 is 15 amino acids long. The germline V gene encodes CDR1 LGHDT and CDR2 YNNKEL (reference sequence). Trimming removed 0 bases at V and 0 bases at J, with 8 bases between. The CDR3 sequence: CASSQEFSPNYGYTF. The DNA for the CDR3 is TGTGCCAGCAGCCAAGAGTTCAGTCCTAACTATGGCTACACCTTC.

This clonotype was seen a few times. The CDR3 reads CASLRDGLTGELFF. For the CDR3, the DNA is TGTGCCAGTCTGCGGGACGGACTCACCGGGGAGCTGTTTTTT. J is TRBJ2-2 and V is TRBV7-9; D perhaps matches TRBD2 (6 bases). The CDR3 covers 14 residues. Germline V gene lookup returns CDR1 SEHNR and CDR2 FQNEAQ (reference sequence). With 9 bases removed from V and 4 bases from J, the gap between germline ends came to 15 bases.

The chain combines TRBV11-2 with TRBJ2-7; tentatively, D is TRBD2 (5 bases). This CDR3 spans 16 amino acids. The germline CDR1 and CDR2 sequences are SGHAT and FQNNGV. V was cut by 4 bases and J by 1 base, with 17 bases left in between. The DNA for the CDR3 is TGTGCCAGCAGCTCCCCTGGTGAGGGCAAATCCTACGAGCAGTACTTC. This gives the protein CASSSPGEGKSYEQYF.

CDR3 DNA: TGTGCCAGCAGTGGTGGGACTAGCGGGGATCGGAGGGAGCAGTACTTC. Encoded protein: CASSGGTSGDRREQYF. This rearrangement joins TRBV2 to TRBJ2-7; 13 bases are a match to TRBD2. The germline V gene has CDR1 SNHLY and CDR2 FYNNEI. V was pared by 4 bases and J by 7 bases, with 10 bases of the junction left unmatched. The CDR3 length is 16 residues.

In this sample, this clonotype turned up many times. This chain uses TRBV18 with TRBJ1-5, with D perhaps matching TRBD1 (5 bases). The CDR3 extends over 14 amino acids. V lost 1 base and J 3 bases, leaving 7 bases between the germline ends. Germline CDR1 is KGHSH and CDR2 is LQKENI. The CDR3 region is CASSPRQINQPQHF. The CDR3 DNA sequence: TGTGCCAGCTCACCACGACAGATCAATCAGCCCCAGCATTTT.

This chain connects TRBV4-1 to TRBJ1-3; D is ambiguous. The CDR3 is 13 amino acids. The ends were cut back, 1 base at V and 3 bases at J, with 4 bases in the middle. The germline V gene has CDR1 MGHRA and CDR2 YSYEKL. CDR3: CASSQVHGNTIYF. The CDR3 DNA follows: TGCGCCAGCAGCCAAGTCCATGGAAACACCATATATTTT.

In its sample, this clonotype was seen many times. The chain combines TRBV2 with TRBJ2-7; 9 bases align to TRBD2. The germline gives CDR1 SNHLY, CDR2 FYNNEI. V lost 8 bases and J lost 5; bases outside the gene matches: 4. The CDR3 has 12 residues. The CDR3 bases are TGTGCCAGCGGGACTAGCCTCGACGAGCAGTACTTC. It specifies CASGTSLDEQYF.

This clonotype appeared many times. The chain uses TRBV20-1 and TRBJ1-1, with D uncertain. V was shortened by 4 bases and J by 0 bases, with 9 bases between the two germline ends. Germline CDR1 and CDR2: DFQATT and SNEGSKA (reference sequence). The CDR3 has 13 residues. The CDR3 bases are TGCAGTGCTAATACACCACTGAACACTGAAGCTTTCTTT. This codes for CSANTPLNTEAFF.

This clonotype has at least ten counts. The chain employs TRBV20-1 and TRBJ2-7; D gene unclear. The CDR3 has 13 residues. In germline, CDR1 is DFQATT, CDR2 SNEGSKA (reference sequence). Between the trimmed V and J ends, which lost 1 base and 3 bases, there was a span of 10 bases. In nucleotides, the CDR3 is TGCAGTGCTAGAGGCTTAGATTTCTACGAGCAGTACTTC. It is translated as CSARGLDFYEQYF.

This clonotype showed up many times. The CDR3 here is CASSPLLMAGDSNEQFF. In nucleotides, the CDR3 is TGTGCCAGCAGCCCCCTACTTATGGCGGGAGATTCGAATGAGCAGTTCTTC. The chain employs TRBV11-1 and TRBJ2-1; TRBD2 matches at 7 bases. J was trimmed by 7 bases and V by 5 bases; bases with no gene match: 17. The CDR3 runs 17 residues. In germline, CDR1 is SGHAT, CDR2 FQDESV (reference sequence).

This clonotype was counted a few times. The chain couples TRBV29-1 to TRBJ1-2; the D is unclear. The germline gives CDR1 SQVTM, CDR2 ANQGSEA. The CDR3 length is 12 residues. The V gene lost 0 bases and the J gene lost 7 bases, with 9 bases spanning the gap. CDR3: CSVEDRLGGYTF. DNA for the CDR3: TGCAGCGTTGAAGATCGCCTCGGTGGCTACACCTTC.

The sample holds many counts of this clonotype. This sequence joins TRBV10-3 and TRBJ2-7; the D is unclear. The V end lost 10 bases, the J end lost 1 base, and 17 bases lay between the germline ends. Per germline, CDR1 ENHRY and CDR2 SYGVKD. CDR3 size: 14 residues. The CDR3 is CATKTGPESYEQYF. DNA of the CDR3: TGTGCCACCAAAACCGGACCCGAATCCTACGAGCAGTACTTC.

This clonotype has at least ten counts. This sequence joins TRBV7-2 and TRBJ2-7, with TRBD2 matching over 8 bases. CDR3 length: 14 residues. Germline CDR1 reads SGHTA; CDR2 reads FQGNSA. J gave up 4 bases and V 6 bases, and 8 bases lay outside the gene matches. The CDR3 loop is CASRPGGGDYEQYF. In DNA form, the CDR3 reads TGTGCCAGCAGACCGGGGGGGGGGGATTACGAGCAGTACTTC.

The V gene is TRBV9, the J gene TRBJ2-3; 14 bases fit TRBD2. Trimming at V came to 3 bases and at J to 5 bases, leaving 5 bases not matched to a gene. The CDR3 sequence is 16 residues long. Germline-derived CDR1 and CDR2 are SGDLS and YYNGEE. CDR3 coding DNA: TGTGCCAGCAGCGGGGGACTAGCGGGAGTTGTAGATACGCAGTATTTT. It is translated as CASSGGLAGVVDTQYF.